These T cell receptor beta chains were read from a single sample in a study of blood T cell repertoires in COVID-19. Measured with immunoSEQ multiplex PCR; TCRdb has only the in-frame clones, and not every one. This repertoire shows some 50,000 clones, roughly 70% found once; its top ten account for about 9%. Sequenced material: peripheral blood. These receptors all stem from a woman aged 70 to 79 with acute or convalescent COVID-19. CDR3s include the opening cysteine and the closing phenylalanine or tryptophan. Fields, in order: J gene, clone size, D gene, V gene, CDR3 protein, CDR3 DNA. A D gene is named only where the DNA matches it firmly. Not every row has a clone size; where given, it reads once, few, many or a size class.

TRBJ1-3,-,-,TRBV28,CASSFHGGGSLSGNTIYF,TGTGCCAGCAGTTTTCATGGGGGCGGCAGTCTCTCTGGAAACACCATATATTTT
TRBJ2-1,-,-,TRBV10-3,CAISGASGGHNEQFF,TGTGCCATCAGTGGGGCCTCGGGGGGCCACAATGAGCAGTTCTTC
TRBJ2-3,-,TRBD2,TRBV28,CASSPGGAAHTQYF,TGTGCCAGCAGCCCCGGGGGGGCCGCGCATACGCAGTATTTT
TRBJ1-2,-,-,TRBV24-1,CATRDSPSGDTF,TGTGCCACCAGGGACAGCCCCTCTGGGGACACCTTC
TRBJ2-5,-,TRBD2,TRBV3-1/TRBV3-2,CASSLDLGLAGETQYF,TGTGCCAGCAGTCTCGACTTGGGACTAGCTGGGGAGACCCAGTACTTC
TRBJ1-5,-,TRBD1,TRBV5-8,CASSLGQGLNNQPQHF,TGTGCCAGCAGCTTGGGACAGGGCTTGAACAATCAGCCCCAGCATTTT
TRBJ1-6,few,TRBD1,TRBV6-4,CASSDSTGGSPLHF,TGTGCCAGCAGTGACTCGACAGGGGGTTCACCCCTCCACTTT
TRBJ2-3,-,-,TRBV24-1,CATSDPTADTQYF,TGTGCCACCAGTGACCCGACTGCGGATACGCAGTATTTT
TRBJ2-3,-,TRBD1,TRBV29-1,CSVELQGAFTDTQYF,TGCAGCGTTGAACTTCAGGGGGCCTTCACAGATACGCAGTATTTT
TRBJ2-7,-,-,TRBV27,CASSNKVPERPYF,TGTGCCAGCAGTAATAAGGTCCCCGAGCGGCCGTACTTC
TRBJ2-5,few,-,TRBV19,CASSTEGETQYF,TGTGCCAGTAGTACGGAGGGTGAGACCCAGTACTTC
TRBJ2-2,few,-,TRBV19,CASSRGPGTGELFF,TGTGCCAGTAGTAGGGGGCCGGGCACCGGGGAGCTGTTTTTT
TRBJ2-3,-,TRBD1,TRBV19,CASSSEGETGVGDTQYF,TGTGCCAGTAGTTCAGAGGGGGAGACAGGGGTGGGAGATACGCAGTATTTT
TRBJ2-3,-,TRBD2,TRBV11-1,CASSLGLTYTDTQYF,TGTGCCAGCAGCTTGGGACTAACCTACACAGATACGCAGTATTTT
TRBJ2-1,few,TRBD2,TRBV12-5,CASVGLAVPQFF,TGTGCTAGTGTAGGTCTAGCGGTACCGCAGTTCTTC
TRBJ1-2,few,TRBD1,TRBV27,CASSLNLPGQGPNYGYTF,TGTGCCAGCAGTTTAAATTTGCCGGGACAGGGACCTAACTATGGCTACACCTTC
TRBJ2-7,-,TRBD1,TRBV18,CASSRLSSDRGIGEQYF,TGTGCCAGCTCACGCCTGAGTTCAGACAGGGGGATCGGCGAGCAGTACTTC
TRBJ2-5,once,-,TRBV7-2,CASSSTGQETQYF,TGTGCCAGCAGCTCGACAGGTCAAGAGACCCAGTACTTC